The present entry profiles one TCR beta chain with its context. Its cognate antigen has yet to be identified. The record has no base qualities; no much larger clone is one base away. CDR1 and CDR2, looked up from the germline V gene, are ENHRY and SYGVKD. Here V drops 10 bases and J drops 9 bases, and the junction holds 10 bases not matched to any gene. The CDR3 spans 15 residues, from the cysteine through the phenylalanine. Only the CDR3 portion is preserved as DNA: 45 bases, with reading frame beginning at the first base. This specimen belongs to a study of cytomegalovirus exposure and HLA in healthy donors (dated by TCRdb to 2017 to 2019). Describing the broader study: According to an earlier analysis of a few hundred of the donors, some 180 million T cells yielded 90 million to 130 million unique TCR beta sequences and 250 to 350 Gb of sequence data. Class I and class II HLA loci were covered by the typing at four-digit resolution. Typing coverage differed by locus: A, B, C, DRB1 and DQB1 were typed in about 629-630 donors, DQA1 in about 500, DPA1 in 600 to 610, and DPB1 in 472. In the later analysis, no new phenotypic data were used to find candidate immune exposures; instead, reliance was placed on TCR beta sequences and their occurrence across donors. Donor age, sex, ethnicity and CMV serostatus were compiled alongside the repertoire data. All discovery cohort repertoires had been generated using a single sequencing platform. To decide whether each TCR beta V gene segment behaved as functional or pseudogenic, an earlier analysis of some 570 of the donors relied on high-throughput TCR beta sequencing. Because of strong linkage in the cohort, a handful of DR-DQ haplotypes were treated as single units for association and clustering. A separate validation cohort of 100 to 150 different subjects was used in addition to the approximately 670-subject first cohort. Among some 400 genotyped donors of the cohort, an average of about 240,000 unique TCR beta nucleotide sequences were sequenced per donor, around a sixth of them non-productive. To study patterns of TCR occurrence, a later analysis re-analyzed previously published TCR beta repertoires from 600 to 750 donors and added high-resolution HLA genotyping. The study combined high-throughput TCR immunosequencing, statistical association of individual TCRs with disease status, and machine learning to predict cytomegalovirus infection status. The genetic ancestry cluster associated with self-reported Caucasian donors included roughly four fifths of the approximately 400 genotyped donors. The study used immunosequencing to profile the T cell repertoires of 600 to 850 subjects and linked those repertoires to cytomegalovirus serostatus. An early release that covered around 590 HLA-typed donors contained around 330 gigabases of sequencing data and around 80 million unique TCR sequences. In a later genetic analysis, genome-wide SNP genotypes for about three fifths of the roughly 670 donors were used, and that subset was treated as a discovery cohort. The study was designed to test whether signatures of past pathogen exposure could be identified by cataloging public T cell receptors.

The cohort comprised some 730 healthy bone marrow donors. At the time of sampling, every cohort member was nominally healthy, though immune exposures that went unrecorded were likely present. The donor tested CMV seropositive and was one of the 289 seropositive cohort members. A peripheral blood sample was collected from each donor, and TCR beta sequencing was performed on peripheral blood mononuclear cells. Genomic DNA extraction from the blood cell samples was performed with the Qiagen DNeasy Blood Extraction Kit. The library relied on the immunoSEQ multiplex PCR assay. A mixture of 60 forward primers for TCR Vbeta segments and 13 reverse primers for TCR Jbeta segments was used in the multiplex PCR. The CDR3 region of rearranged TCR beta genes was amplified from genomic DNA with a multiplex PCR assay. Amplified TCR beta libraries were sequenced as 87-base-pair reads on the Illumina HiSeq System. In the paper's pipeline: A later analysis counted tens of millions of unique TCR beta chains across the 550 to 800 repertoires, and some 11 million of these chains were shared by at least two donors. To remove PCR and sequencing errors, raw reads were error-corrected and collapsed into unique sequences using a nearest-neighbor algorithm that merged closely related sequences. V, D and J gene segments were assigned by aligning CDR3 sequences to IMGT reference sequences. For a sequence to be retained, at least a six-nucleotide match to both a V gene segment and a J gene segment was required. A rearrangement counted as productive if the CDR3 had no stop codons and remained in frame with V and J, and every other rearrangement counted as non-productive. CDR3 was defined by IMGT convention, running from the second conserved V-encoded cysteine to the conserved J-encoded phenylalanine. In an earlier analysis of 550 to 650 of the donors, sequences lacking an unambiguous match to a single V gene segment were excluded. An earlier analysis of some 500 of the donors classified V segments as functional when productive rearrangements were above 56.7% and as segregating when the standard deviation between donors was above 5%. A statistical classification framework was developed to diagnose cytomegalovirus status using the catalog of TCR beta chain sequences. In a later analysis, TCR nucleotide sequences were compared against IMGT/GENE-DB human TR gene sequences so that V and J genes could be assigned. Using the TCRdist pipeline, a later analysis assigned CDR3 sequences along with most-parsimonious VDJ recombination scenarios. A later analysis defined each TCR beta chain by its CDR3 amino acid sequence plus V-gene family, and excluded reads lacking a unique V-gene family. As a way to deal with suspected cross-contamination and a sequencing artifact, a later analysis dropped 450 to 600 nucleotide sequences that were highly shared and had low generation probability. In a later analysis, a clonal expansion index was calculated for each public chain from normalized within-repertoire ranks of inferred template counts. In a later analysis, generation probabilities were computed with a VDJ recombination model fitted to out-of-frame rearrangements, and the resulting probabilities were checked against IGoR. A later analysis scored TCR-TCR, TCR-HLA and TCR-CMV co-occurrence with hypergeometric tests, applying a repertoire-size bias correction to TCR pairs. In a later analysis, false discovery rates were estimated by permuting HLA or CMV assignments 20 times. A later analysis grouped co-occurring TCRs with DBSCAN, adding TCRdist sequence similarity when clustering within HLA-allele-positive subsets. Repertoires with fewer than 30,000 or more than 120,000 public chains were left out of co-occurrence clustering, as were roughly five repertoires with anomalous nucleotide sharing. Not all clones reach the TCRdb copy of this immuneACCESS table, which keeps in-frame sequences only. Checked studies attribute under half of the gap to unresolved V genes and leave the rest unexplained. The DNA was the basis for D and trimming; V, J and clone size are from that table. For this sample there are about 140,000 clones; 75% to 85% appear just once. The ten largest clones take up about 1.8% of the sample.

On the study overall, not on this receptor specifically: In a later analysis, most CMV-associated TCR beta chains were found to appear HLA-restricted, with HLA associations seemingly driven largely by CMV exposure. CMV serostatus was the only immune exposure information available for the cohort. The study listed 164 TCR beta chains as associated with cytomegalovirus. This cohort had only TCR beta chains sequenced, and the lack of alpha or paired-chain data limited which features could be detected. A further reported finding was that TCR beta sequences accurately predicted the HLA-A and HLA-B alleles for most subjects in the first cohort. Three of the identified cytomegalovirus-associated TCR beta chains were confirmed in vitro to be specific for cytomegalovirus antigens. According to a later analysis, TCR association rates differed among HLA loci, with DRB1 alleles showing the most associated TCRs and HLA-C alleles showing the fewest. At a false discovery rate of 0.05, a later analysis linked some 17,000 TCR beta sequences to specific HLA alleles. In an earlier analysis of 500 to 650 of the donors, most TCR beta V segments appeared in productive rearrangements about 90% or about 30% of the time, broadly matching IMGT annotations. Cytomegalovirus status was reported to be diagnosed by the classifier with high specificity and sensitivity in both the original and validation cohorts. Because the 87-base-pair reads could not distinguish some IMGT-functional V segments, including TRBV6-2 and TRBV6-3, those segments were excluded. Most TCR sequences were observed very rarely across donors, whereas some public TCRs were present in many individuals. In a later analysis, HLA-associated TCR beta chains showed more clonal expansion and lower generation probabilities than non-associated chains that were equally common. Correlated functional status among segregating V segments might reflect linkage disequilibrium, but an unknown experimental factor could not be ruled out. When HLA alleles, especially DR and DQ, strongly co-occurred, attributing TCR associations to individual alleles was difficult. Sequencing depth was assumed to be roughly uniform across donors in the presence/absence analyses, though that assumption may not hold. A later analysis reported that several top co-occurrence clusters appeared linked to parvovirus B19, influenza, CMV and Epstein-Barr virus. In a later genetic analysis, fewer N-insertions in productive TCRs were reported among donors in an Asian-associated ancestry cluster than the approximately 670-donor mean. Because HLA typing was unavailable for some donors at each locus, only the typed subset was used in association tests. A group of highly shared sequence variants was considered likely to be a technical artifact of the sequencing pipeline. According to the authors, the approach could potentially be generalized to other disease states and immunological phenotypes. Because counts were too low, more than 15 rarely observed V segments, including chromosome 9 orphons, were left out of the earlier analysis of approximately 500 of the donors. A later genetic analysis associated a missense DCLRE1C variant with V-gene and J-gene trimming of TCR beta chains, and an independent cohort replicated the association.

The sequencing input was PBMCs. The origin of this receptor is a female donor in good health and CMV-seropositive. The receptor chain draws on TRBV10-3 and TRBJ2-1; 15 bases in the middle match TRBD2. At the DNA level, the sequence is TGTGCCACCATAGGACTAGCGGGGGGGGTCGGTGAGCAGTTCTTC. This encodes CATIGLAGGVGEQFF.